This T cell receptor (beta chain) was sequenced during a study of T-cell reconstitution after alpha-beta-depleted transplantation in children. General study findings and limits: It was reported that alpha-beta T cells came from several hundred expanded graft clones (about two months after transplant). Where some patients showed high TCRbeta diversity at day 60, it came from recipient T cells and thymic progenitors that had survived. A year post-transplant, T-cell counts and diversity derived mostly from newly produced T cells.

This clonotype occurred a few times. Its target is not known. Preparing the TCRbeta library involved the use of unique molecular identifiers. TCRdb redid the calling of the PCR reads with MiXCR, one entry per CDR3 protein. The repertoire includes around 440,000 distinct CDR3 sequences, under 20% of them detected once, and just under 30% sits in the top ten. This TCR derives from a boy under two years old who had a stem cell transplant for Wiskott-Aldrich syndrome, so the T cells may come from the graft donor. Sequenced material: PBMCs, mostly from graft donor cells, taken 360 days after TCRalphabeta/CD19-depleted stem cell transplant.

DNA for the CDR3: TGTGCCAGCAGCTTCGGGATACTTAGCACAGATACGCAGTATTTT. This sequence encodes CASSFGILSTDTQYF. V gene TRBV7-7 combines with J gene TRBJ2-3; TRBD2 might be the D (5 bases). The V end lost 3 bases, the J end lost 0 bases, and 10 bases lay between the germline ends. In germline, CDR1 is SSHAT, CDR2 FNYEAQ (reference sequence). This CDR3 is built from 15 residues.